The 2 T cell receptor beta chains presented below share a single source sample, sequenced in a study of blood T cell repertoires in COVID-19. Profiling relied on immunoSEQ multiplex PCR, and the TCRdb table lists in-frame clones only, not all of them. Here the sample spans roughly 260,000 clones, roughly 82% being singletons. Material for sequencing was peripheral blood. The receptors stem from a woman of 80 years or more with active or convalescent COVID-19.

The chain recombines TRBV19 with TRBJ1-2; 7 nucleotides match TRBD1. Per germline, CDR1 LNHDA and CDR2 SQIVND (reference sequence). V gave up 6 bases and J gave up 9 bases; unmatched junction bases: 7. The CDR3 is made up of 12 amino acids. The DNA for the CDR3 is TGTGCCAGTAGCTCCCGGGACAGCAGCTACACCTTC. This sequence encodes CASSSRDSSYTF.

The chain employs TRBV4-2 and TRBJ1-1; D unclear. V lost 3 bases and J lost 7, with 12 bases in between. CDR3 size: 13 residues. Germline V CDR1 and CDR2: LGHNA, YNFKEQ. Here the CDR3 reads CASSHTYYGEAFF. The CDR3 coding sequence is TGTGCCAGCAGCCATACTTATTACGGTGAAGCTTTCTTT.